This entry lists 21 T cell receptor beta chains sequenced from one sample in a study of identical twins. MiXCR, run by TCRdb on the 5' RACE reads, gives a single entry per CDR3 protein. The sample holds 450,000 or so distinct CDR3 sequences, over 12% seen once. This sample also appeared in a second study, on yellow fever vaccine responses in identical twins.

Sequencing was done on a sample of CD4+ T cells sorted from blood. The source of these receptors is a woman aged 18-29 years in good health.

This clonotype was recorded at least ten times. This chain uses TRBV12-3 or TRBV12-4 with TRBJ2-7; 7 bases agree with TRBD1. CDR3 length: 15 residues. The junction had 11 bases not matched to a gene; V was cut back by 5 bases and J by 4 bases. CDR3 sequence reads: CASSRGTGDPYEQYF. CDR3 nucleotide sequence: TGTGCCAGCAGTCGTGGTACAGGGGACCCTTACGAGCAGTACTTC.

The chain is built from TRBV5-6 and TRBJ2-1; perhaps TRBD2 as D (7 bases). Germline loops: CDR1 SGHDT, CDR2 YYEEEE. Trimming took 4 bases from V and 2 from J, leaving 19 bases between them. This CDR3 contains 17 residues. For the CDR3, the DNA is TGTGCCAGCAGCATATTCCGTGGGGGGGGCACCTACAATGAGCAGTTCTTC. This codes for CASSIFRGGGTYNEQFF.

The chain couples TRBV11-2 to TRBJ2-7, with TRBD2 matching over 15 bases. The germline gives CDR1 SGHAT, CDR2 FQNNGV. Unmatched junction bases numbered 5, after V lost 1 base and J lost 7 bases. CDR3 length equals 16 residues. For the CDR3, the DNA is TGTGCCAGCAGCTTAGGGACTAGCGGGGGGGTGGTTGAGCAGTACTTC. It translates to CASSLGTSGGVVEQYF.

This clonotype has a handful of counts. The CDR3 loop reads CASSLAGAIYEQYF. CDR3 sequence (DNA): TGTGCCAGCAGCTTAGCTGGAGCAATATACGAGCAGTACTTC. The chain links TRBV7-8 to TRBJ2-7; no clear D gene. This CDR3 spans 14 amino acids. Germline V gene data show CDR1 as SGHVS and CDR2 as FQNEAQ. Trimming left V 0 bases short and J 4 bases short, with 10 bases between. Drawing the rest from reference TRBV7-8 and TRBJ2-7, the complete variable domain is GAGVSQSPRYKVAKRGQDVALRCDPISGHVSLFWYQQALGQGPEFLTYFQNEAQLDKSGLPSDRFFAERPEGSVSTLKIQRTQQEDSAVYLCASSLAGAIYEQYFGPGTRLTVT.

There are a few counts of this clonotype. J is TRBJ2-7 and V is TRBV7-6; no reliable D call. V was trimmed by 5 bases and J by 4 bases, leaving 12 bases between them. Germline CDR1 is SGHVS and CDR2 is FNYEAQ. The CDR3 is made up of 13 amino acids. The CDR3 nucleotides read TGTGCCAGCAGCCCGCTCCCAAATTACGAGCAGTACTTC. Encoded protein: CASSPLPNYEQYF.

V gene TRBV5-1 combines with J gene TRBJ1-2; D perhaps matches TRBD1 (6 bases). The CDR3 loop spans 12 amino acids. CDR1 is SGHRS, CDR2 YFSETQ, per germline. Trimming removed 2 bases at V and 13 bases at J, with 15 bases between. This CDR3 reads CASSLGGTGLTF. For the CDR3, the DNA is TGCGCCAGCAGCTTAGGGGGAACGGGACTCACCTTC.

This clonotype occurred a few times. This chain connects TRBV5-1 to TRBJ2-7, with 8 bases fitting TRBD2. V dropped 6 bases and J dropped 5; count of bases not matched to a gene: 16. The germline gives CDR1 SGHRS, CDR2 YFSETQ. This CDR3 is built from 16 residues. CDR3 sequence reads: CASTRGGQSTDDEQYF. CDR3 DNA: TGCGCCAGCACCCGGGGGGGGCAATCAACCGACGACGAGCAGTACTTC.

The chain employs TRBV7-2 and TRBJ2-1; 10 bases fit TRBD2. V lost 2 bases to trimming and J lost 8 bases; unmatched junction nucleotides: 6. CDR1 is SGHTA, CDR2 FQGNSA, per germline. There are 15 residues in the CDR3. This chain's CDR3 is CASSLQASGSYEQFF. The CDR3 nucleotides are TGTGCCAGCAGCTTACAGGCTAGCGGGAGCTATGAGCAGTTCTTC.

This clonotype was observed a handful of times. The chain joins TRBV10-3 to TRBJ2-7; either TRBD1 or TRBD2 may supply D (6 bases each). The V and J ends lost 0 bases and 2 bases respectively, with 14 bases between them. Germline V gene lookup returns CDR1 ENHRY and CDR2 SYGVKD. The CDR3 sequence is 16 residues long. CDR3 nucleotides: TGTGCCATCAGTGAGTCGAGGGCGGGACAAGCCTACGAGCAGTACTTC. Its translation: CAISESRAGQAYEQYF.

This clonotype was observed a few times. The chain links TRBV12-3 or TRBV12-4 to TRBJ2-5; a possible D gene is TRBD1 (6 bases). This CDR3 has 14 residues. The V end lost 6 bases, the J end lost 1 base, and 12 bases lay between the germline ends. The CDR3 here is CASRIGGIQETQYF. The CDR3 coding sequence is TGTGCCAGCAGGATAGGGGGAATCCAAGAGACCCAGTACTTC.

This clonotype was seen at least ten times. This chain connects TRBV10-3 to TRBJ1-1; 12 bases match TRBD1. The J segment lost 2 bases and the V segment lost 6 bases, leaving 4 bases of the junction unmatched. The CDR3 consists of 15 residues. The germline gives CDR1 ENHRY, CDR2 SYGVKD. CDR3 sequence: CAIRPGQGANTEAFF. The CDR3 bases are TGTGCCATCAGGCCGGGACAGGGGGCAAACACTGAAGCTTTCTTT.

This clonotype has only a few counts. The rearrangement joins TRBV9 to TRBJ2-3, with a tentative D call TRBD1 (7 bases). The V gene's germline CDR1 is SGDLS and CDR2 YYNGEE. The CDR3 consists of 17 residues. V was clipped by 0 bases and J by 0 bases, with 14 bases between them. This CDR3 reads CASSVGGRGASTDTQYF. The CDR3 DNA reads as TGTGCCAGCAGCGTAGGGGGCAGGGGGGCTAGCACAGATACGCAGTATTTT.

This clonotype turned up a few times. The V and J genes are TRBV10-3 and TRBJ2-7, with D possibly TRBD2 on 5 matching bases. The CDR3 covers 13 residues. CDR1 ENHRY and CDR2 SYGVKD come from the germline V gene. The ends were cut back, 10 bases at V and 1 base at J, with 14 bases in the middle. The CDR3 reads CATHPGSSYEQYF. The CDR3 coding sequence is TGTGCCACCCATCCGGGATCTTCCTACGAGCAGTACTTC.

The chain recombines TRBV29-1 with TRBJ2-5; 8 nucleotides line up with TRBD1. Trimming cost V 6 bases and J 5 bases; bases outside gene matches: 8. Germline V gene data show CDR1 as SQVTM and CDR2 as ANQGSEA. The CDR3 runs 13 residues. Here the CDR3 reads CSVVRGRAETQYF. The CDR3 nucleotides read TGCAGCGTCGTCAGGGGGCGCGCGGAGACCCAGTACTTC.

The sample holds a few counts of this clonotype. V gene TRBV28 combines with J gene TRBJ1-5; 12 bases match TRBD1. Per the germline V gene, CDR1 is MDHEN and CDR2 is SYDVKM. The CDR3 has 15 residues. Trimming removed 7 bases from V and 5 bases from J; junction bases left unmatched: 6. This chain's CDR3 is CASTSGTGGHQPQHF. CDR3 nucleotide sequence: TGTGCCAGCACATCCGGGACAGGGGGCCATCAGCCCCAGCATTTT.

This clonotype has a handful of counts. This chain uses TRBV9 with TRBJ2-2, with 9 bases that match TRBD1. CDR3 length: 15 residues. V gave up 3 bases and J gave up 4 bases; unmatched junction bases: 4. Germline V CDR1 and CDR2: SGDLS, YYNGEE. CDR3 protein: CASSARTGVTGELFF. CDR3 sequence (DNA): TGTGCCAGCAGCGCCCGGACAGGGGTCACCGGGGAGCTGTTTTTT.

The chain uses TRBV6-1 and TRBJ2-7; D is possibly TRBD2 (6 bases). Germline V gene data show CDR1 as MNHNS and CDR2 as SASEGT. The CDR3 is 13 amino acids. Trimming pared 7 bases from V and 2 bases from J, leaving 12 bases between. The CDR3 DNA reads TGTGCCAGCACCGGGGGACGTACCTACGAGCAGTACTTC. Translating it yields CASTGGRTYEQYF.

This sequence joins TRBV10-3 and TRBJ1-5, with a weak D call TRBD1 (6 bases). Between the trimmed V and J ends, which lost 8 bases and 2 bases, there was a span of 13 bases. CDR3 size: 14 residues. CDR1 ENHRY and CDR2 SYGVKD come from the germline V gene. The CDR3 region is CAIAGRGGNQPQHF. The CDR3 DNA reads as TGTGCCATCGCCGGCAGGGGAGGCAATCAGCCCCAGCATTTT.

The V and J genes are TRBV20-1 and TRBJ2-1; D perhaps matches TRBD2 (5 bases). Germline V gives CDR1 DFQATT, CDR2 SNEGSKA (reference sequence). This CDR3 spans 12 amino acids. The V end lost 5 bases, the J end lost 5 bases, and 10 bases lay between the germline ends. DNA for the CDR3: TGCAGTGCTCCCAGCGGAGACAATGAGCAGTTCTTC. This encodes CSAPSGDNEQFF.

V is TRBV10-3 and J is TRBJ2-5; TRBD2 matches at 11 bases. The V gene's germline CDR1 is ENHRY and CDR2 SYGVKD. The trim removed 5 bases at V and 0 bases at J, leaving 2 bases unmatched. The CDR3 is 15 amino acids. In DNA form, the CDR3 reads TGTGCCATCAGTCCACTAGCGGGGGACCAAGAGACCCAGTACTTC. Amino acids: CAISPLAGDQETQYF.

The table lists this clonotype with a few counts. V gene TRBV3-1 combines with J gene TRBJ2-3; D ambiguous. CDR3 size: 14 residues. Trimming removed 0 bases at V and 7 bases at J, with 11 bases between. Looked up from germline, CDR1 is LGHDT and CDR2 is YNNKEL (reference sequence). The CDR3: CASSQDLLAYTQYF. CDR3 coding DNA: TGTGCCAGCAGCCAAGATCTTCTGGCATATACGCAGTATTTT.